The 11 T cell receptor beta chains below come from one sample, sequenced in a study of cytomegalovirus exposure and HLA in healthy donors. It was with 60 Vbeta and 13 Jbeta primers that the PCR ran. Clones were sequenced by immunoSEQ multiplex PCR, and TCRdb holds only the in-frame ones, with some missing. The data show 100,000 to 150,000 clones, 83% seen once. What was sequenced was PBMCs. Receptors originate from a woman aged 40-49 years in good health and CMV-seropositive.

This clone has more than one count but fewer than ten. The chain carries TRBV9 and TRBJ2-3, with 10 bases that match TRBD1. The CDR3 has 15 amino acids. With 0 bases clipped from V and 6 bases from J, the junction kept 4 bases outside the gene matches. Looked up from germline, CDR1 is SGDLS and CDR2 is YYNGEE. CDR3 DNA: TGTGCCAGCAGCGTAGCGGGGACAGGGGTGGATACGCAGTATTTT. It translates to CASSVAGTGVDTQYF.

This chain links TRBV5-1 with TRBJ2-7; 10 bases map to TRBD1. Germline lookup yields CDR1 SGHRS and CDR2 YFSETQ. V was clipped by 2 bases and J by 3 bases; unmatched bases: 5. This CDR3 contains 15 residues. CDR3 DNA sequence: TGCGCCAGCAGCTTAGGGACAGGGGAAGGCTACGAGCAGTACTTC. Protein: CASSLGTGEGYEQYF.

This clone appeared a few times. The rearrangement links TRBV4-3 to TRBJ2-7; possible D gene TRBD2, 6 bases. Germline CDR1 LGHNA, CDR2 YSLEER. The V end lost 4 bases, the J end lost 3 bases, and 10 bases lay between the germline ends. The CDR3 totals 13 residues. The DNA for the CDR3 is TGCGCCAGCAGCCCGGGACTTTACTACGAGCAGTACTTC. As protein: CASSPGLYYEQYF.

The genes are TRBV5-1 and TRBJ2-1, with TRBD1 identical over 9 bases. The CDR3 is 16 residues long. Trimming took 3 bases from V and 3 from J; bases not matched to a gene: 7. CDR1 and CDR2 (germline): SGHRS, YFSETQ. Here the CDR3 DNA reads TGCGCCAGCAGCTCAAAACAGGGGGCCGACTACAATGAGCAGTTCTTC. Its translation: CASSSKQGADYNEQFF.

The chain has TRBV5-4 and TRBJ1-1; D possibly corresponds to TRBD1 (6 bases). There are 14 residues in the CDR3. Per the germline V gene, CDR1 is SGHNT and CDR2 is YYREEE (reference sequence). V was shortened by 1 base and J by 1 base, with 8 bases between the two germline ends. This CDR3 is CASSLTGKNTEAFF. The DNA of the CDR3 is TGTGCCAGCAGCTTGACAGGGAAGAACACTGAAGCTTTCTTT.

V and J are TRBV13 and TRBJ1-2; 9 nucleotides align to TRBD1. Germline trimming cut 5 bases from V and 2 bases from J; bases unmatched to any gene: 3. The CDR3 sequence is 14 residues long. Germline-derived CDR1 and CDR2 are PRHDT and FYEKMQ (reference sequence). CDR3 region: CASSLTGGNYGYTF. As DNA, the CDR3 is TGTGCCAGCAGCCTCACAGGGGGCAACTATGGCTACACCTTC.

CDR3 sequence reads: CASSPTGFSGANVLTF. The DNA for the CDR3 is TGTGCCAGCAGCCCTACAGGGTTCTCTGGGGCCAACGTCCTGACTTTC. The V gene is TRBV7-3, the J gene TRBJ2-6; the D gene is possibly TRBD1 (6 bases). The CDR3 runs to 16 residues. The V end lost 5 bases, the J end lost 0 bases, and 11 bases lay between the germline ends. Germline V gives CDR1 SGHTA, CDR2 FQGTGA.

This clone was observed a handful of times. This CDR3 reads CASSLVARVFSGANVLTF. The CDR3 DNA follows: TGTGCCAGCAGCTTAGTGGCCAGGGTTTTTTCTGGGGCCAACGTCCTGACTTTC. This chain connects TRBV7-3 to TRBJ2-6, with D perhaps TRBD1 (5 bases). The V end lost 2 bases, the J end lost 1 base, and 15 bases lay between the germline ends. The CDR3 has 18 residues. The germline V gene encodes CDR1 SGHTA and CDR2 FQGTGA.

The chain is built from TRBV14 and TRBJ2-5; D not resolved. Deletions cut 2 bases from V and 4 bases from J, with 5 bases between. Germline CDR1 is SGHDN and CDR2 is FVKESK. The CDR3 is 12 amino acids. The CDR3 sequence is CASSQLIETQYF. The CDR3 DNA reads TGTGCCAGCAGCCAATTAATAGAGACCCAGTACTTC. The full variable domain, completed using reference TRBV14 and TRBJ2-5, is EAGVTQFPSHSVIEKGQTVTLRCDPISGHDNLYWYRRVMGKEIKFLLHFVKESKQDESGMPNNRFLAERTGGTYSTLKVQPAELEDSGVYFCASSQLIETQYFGPGTRLLVL.

The genes are TRBV5-4 and TRBJ2-5, with 9 nucleotides matching TRBD1. The CDR3 has 14 residues. V lost 3 bases and J lost 4; bases outside the gene matches: 4. In germline, CDR1 is SGHNT, CDR2 YYREEE (reference sequence). This CDR3 reads CASSSGQGGETQYF. As DNA, the CDR3 is TGTGCCAGCAGCTCGGGACAGGGAGGAGAGACCCAGTACTTC.

V gene TRBV9 combines with J gene TRBJ2-7; D might be TRBD2 (5 bases). CDR1 is SGDLS, CDR2 YYNGEE, per germline. Deletions cut 0 bases from V and 1 base from J, with 8 bases between. This CDR3 contains 14 residues. This chain's CDR3 is CASSVGTASYEQYF. The CDR3 region has the DNA TGTGCCAGCAGCGTAGGGACTGCGTCCTACGAGCAGTACTTC. The complete variable domain, with remaining parts taken from reference TRBV9 and TRBJ2-7, reads DSGVTQTPKHLITATGQRVTLRCSPRSGDLSVYWYQQSLDQGLQFLIQYYNGEERAKGNILERFSAQQFPDLHSELNLSSLELGDSALYFCASSVGTASYEQYFGPGTRLTVT.